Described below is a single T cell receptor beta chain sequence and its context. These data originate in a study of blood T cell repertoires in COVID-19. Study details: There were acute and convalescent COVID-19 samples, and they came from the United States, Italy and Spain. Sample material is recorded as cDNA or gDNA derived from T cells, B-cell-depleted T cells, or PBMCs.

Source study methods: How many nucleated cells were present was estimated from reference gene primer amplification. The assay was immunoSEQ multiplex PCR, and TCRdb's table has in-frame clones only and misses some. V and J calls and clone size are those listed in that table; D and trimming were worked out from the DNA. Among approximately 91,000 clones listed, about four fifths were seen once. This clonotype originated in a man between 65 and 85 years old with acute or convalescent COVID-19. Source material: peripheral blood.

The CDR3 DNA reads TGCGCCAGCAGCTCGGCACAGAGGGGGACTGAAGCTTTCTTT. Translated, it gives CASSSAQRGTEAFF. The chain couples TRBV5-1 to TRBJ1-1, with a weak D call TRBD1 (6 bases). The V end lost 3 bases, the J end lost 5 bases, and 14 bases lay between the germline ends. The CDR3 contains 14 residues. The germline V gene encodes CDR1 SGHRS and CDR2 YFSETQ.